This T cell receptor (beta chain) was sequenced during a study of spatial heterogeneity in lung cancer. About the study: Detection consistently yielded more beta chains than alpha chains.

V lost 3 bases, J lost 12 bases, and 13 bases stayed unmatched. From germline, CDR1 is KGHSH and CDR2 LQKENI. This CDR3 region has 14 residues. Individual TCR cDNA molecules each bore their own unique molecular identifier. TCRdb reprocessed the 5' RACE reads with MiXCR, giving one entry per CDR3 protein. There are about 53,000 distinct CDR3 sequences in the sample; 6% to 9% occur only once, and around 2.6% lies in the top ten. This clonotype showed up just once. Described time point: sample taken at primary tumor resection. Whole RNA, isolated from tumor, nontumor lung or frozen PBMC, was sequenced without prior sorting.

The sample consisted of PBMCs, taken at surgery. V and J are TRBV18 and TRBJ2-7; 8 bases map to TRBD1. The TCR originated in a female donor with early-stage non-small cell lung cancer. DNA of the CDR3: TGTGCCAGCTCACCGGTCAGACAGGGGAATATAGTGTACTTC. Translation: CASSPVRQGNIVYF.